These 31 T cell receptor beta chains were sequenced from one sample in a study of PD-L1 blockade in urothelial cancer. Sequencing used immunoSEQ multiplex PCR; TCRdb keeps in-frame clones, though not all of them. The data contain approximately 94,000 clones, around 90% of them singletons. Regarding time point: pretreatment peripheral blood. The sequenced sample was PBMCs, obtained around atezolizumab (anti-PD-L1) treatment. These TCRs come from a man aged 55 to 70 with urothelial cancer.

The V and J genes are TRBV19 and TRBJ2-4; D is possibly TRBD1 (6 bases). This CDR3 spans 12 amino acids. Trimming took off 5 bases at V and 8 bases at J, with 10 bases between the two ends. In germline, CDR1 is LNHDA, CDR2 SQIVND (reference sequence). CDR3 sequence reads: CASSLQGYIQYF. The CDR3 nucleotides read TGTGCCAGTAGTCTACAGGGTTACATTCAGTACTTC. Supplemented by reference TRBV19 and TRBJ2-4, the full variable domain reads DGGITQSPKYLFRKEGQNVTLSCEQNLNHDAMYWYRQDPGQGLRLIYYSQIVNDFQKGDIAEGYSVSREKKESFPLTVTSAQKNPTAFYLCASSLQGYIQYFGAGTRLSVL.

This clone has only a few counts. V is TRBV6-4 and J is TRBJ2-7, with TRBD2 identical over 7 bases. V trimming: 3 bases; J trimming: 6 bases; junction bases outside the gene matches: 5. Germline values: CDR1 MRHNA, CDR2 SNTAGT. The CDR3 is 13 residues long. The CDR3 region has the DNA TGTGCCAGCAGTGATAACGGGGGGATCGAGCAGTACTTC. Residues: CASSDNGGIEQYF.

The CDR3 DNA follows: TGTGCCTGGAGTGTACCAGGGGGGACAGGAATACACGAGCAGTACTTC. It translates to CAWSVPGGTGIHEQYF. The chain carries TRBV30 and TRBJ2-7; 8 bases fit TRBD1. Per germline, CDR1 GTSNPN and CDR2 SVGIG (reference sequence). Trimming took 0 bases from V and 5 from J; bases not matched to a gene: 12. The CDR3 spans 16 residues.

CDR3 amino acids: CASSLGQVNTEAFF. The CDR3 DNA reads as TGTGCCAGCAGCTTAGGACAGGTGAACACTGAAGCTTTCTTT. This chain joins TRBV7-9 and TRBJ1-1, with D possibly matching TRBD1 (6 bases). The CDR3 extends over 14 amino acids. Trimming pared 1 base from V and 0 bases from J, leaving 6 bases between. Germline V gives CDR1 SEHNR, CDR2 FQNEAQ (reference sequence). The whole variable domain, remainder taken from reference TRBV7-9 and TRBJ1-1, is DTGVSQNPRHKITKRGQNVTFRCDPISEHNRLYWYRQTLGQGPEFLTYFQNEAQLEKSRLLSDRFSAERPKGSFSTLEIQRTEQGDSAMYLCASSLGQVNTEAFFGQGTRLTVV.

The chain carries TRBV19 and TRBJ2-1; 9 nucleotides match TRBD2. Looked up from germline, CDR1 is LNHDA and CDR2 is SQIVND (reference sequence). This CDR3 spans 17 amino acids. The trim removed 5 bases at V and 5 bases at J, leaving 13 bases unmatched. This CDR3 reads CASSSIGAGGPNNEQFF. The DNA of the CDR3 is TGTGCCAGTAGTTCAATTGGGGCGGGGGGGCCCAACAATGAGCAGTTCTTC.

Here the CDR3 reads CASSITRNEQFF. Written as DNA, the CDR3 is TGTGCCAGCAGCATAACTCGCAATGAGCAGTTCTTC. The V call is TRBV28, the J call TRBJ2-1; no definite D call. The V gene's germline CDR1 is MDHEN and CDR2 SYDVKM. The CDR3 is 12 amino acids. V dropped 6 bases and J dropped 6 bases, with 9 bases sitting between them.

V gene TRBV7-2 combines with J gene TRBJ2-1, with TRBD2 matching over 7 bases. Germline V gene lookup returns CDR1 SGHTA and CDR2 FQGNSA. The CDR3 loop spans 14 amino acids. V trimming: 5 bases; J trimming: 8 bases; junction bases outside the gene matches: 9. DNA of the CDR3: TGTGCCAGCAGCGCGCGCCTAGCGGCATATGAGCAGTTCTTC. This codes for CASSARLAAYEQFF.

The CDR3 DNA reads TGCGCCAGCAGCAAAGGACTAGCGGGAGGATACAATGAGCAGTTCTTC. Translation gives CASSKGLAGGYNEQFF. The V and J genes are TRBV5-1 and TRBJ2-1, with TRBD2 matching over 14 bases. V dropped 4 bases and J dropped 4; count of bases not matched to a gene: 4. Germline lookup yields CDR1 SGHRS and CDR2 YFSETQ. The CDR3 runs to 16 residues. Full variable domain (outside the CDR3, taken from reference TRBV5-1 and TRBJ2-1): KAGVTQTPRYLIKTRGQQVTLSCSPISGHRSVSWYQQTPGQGLQFLFEYFSETQRNKGNFPGRFSGRQFSNSRSEMNVSTLELGDSALYLCASSKGLAGGYNEQFFGPGTRLTVL.

This chain links TRBV5-1 with TRBJ2-7; 7 bases are a match to TRBD1. Germline values: CDR1 SGHRS, CDR2 YFSETQ. The CDR3 runs to 16 residues. The V segment lost 4 bases and the J segment 0 bases; nucleotides outside the gene matches: 10. The CDR3 sequence is CASSPNNRQGSYEQYF. CDR3 DNA: TGCGCCAGCAGCCCTAACAATCGACAGGGCTCCTACGAGCAGTACTTC.

The chain employs TRBV2 and TRBJ1-1; no definite D call. CDR1 is SNHLY, CDR2 FYNNEI, per germline. This CDR3 contains 13 residues. The V end lost 5 bases, the J end lost 4 bases, and 11 bases lay between the germline ends. The CDR3 DNA sequence: TGTGCCAGCAGTACGCAAGCGGGCACTGAAGCTTTCTTT. Protein product: CASSTQAGTEAFF.

This clone has a handful of counts. V gene TRBV25-1 combines with J gene TRBJ1-1; no clear D gene. Germline V gene lookup returns CDR1 MGHDK and CDR2 SYGVNS. V was trimmed by 1 base and J by 3 bases, leaving 9 bases between them. The CDR3 consists of 14 residues. The CDR3 loop reads CASSELTRDTEAFF. CDR3 coding DNA: TGTGCCAGCAGTGAATTGACCCGGGACACTGAAGCTTTCTTT.

The rearrangement links TRBV19 to TRBJ2-5; 10 bases match TRBD1. J was trimmed by 6 bases and V by 10 bases; bases with no gene match: 11. The CDR3 loop spans 14 amino acids. Germline-derived CDR1 and CDR2 are LNHDA and SQIVND (reference sequence). The CDR3, as DNA: TGTGCCACCTCCCCGACAGGGGGCGTACAGACCCAGTACTTC. As protein: CATSPTGGVQTQYF.

The J gene is TRBJ1-2, the V gene TRBV7-2, with D hard to call. V was clipped by 3 bases and J by 2 bases, with 10 bases between them. The CDR3 is 14 amino acids. The germline gives CDR1 SGHTA, CDR2 FQGNSA. CDR3 protein: CASSFFNSNYGYTF. Here the CDR3 DNA reads TGTGCCAGCAGCTTTTTCAACAGCAACTATGGCTACACCTTC.

The V gene is TRBV28, the J gene TRBJ2-5; TRBD2 matches at 9 bases. This CDR3 is built from 17 residues. Trimming cost V 4 bases and J 5 bases; bases outside gene matches: 14. Germline-derived CDR1 and CDR2 are MDHEN and SYDVKM. CDR3 in amino acids: CASSSNRAGGPLETQYF. The DNA for the CDR3 is TGTGCCAGCAGTTCAAATCGGGCGGGAGGGCCTTTGGAGACCCAGTACTTC.

This chain connects TRBV12-5 to TRBJ1-1, with TRBD1 matching 8 bases. Germline CDR1 is LGHNT and CDR2 is FRNRAP. V lost 6 bases to trimming and J lost 5 bases; unmatched junction nucleotides: 5. The CDR3 loop spans 13 amino acids. The CDR3 here is CASGDRGGTEAFF. CDR3 nucleotide sequence: TGTGCTAGTGGCGACAGGGGTGGAACTGAAGCTTTCTTT.

In DNA, the CDR3 is TGTGCCAGCAGCAAAGGATACAGGGGGCTTGCGAACACTGAAGCTTTCTTT. Translation gives CASSKGYRGLANTEAFF. The chain uses TRBV7-2 and TRBJ1-1, with 9 bases fitting TRBD1. The CDR3 is 17 amino acids. V shed 5 bases and J 1 base; nucleotides not matched to a gene: 11. Germline CDR1 reads SGHTA; CDR2 reads FQGNSA.

The rearrangement uses TRBV5-1 and TRBJ2-5; D remains unclear. From germline, CDR1 is SGHRS and CDR2 YFSETQ. The CDR3 sequence is 14 residues long. V lost 0 bases and J lost 6, with 12 bases in between. CDR3 sequence: CASSLAPGHKTQYF. CDR3 nucleotide sequence: TGCGCCAGCAGCTTGGCCCCCGGTCATAAGACCCAGTACTTC.

This clone has just one count. J is TRBJ2-7 and V is TRBV9; 8 bases line up with TRBD1. Germline V gene data show CDR1 as SGDLS and CDR2 as YYNGEE. The CDR3 has 16 residues. The J segment lost 4 bases and the V segment lost 0 bases, leaving 9 bases of the junction unmatched. The CDR3 protein is CASSVDRTGNGYEQYF. The CDR3 coding sequence is TGTGCCAGCAGCGTAGACAGGACAGGGAATGGTTACGAGCAGTACTTC.

The chain recombines TRBV5-6 with TRBJ2-1; 8 bases line up with TRBD2. Germline lookup yields CDR1 SGHDT and CDR2 YYEEEE. V shed 4 bases and J 15 bases; nucleotides not matched to a gene: 9. CDR3 length: 12 residues. The chain's CDR3 is CASSQRGGVGFF. Here the CDR3 DNA reads TGTGCCAGCAGCCAACGGGGGGGAGTTGGGTTCTTC.

The chain links TRBV19 to TRBJ1-5; D possibly corresponds to TRBD1 (6 bases). This CDR3 is 15 amino acids long. V lost 7 bases, J lost 9 bases, and 22 bases lay in between. Germline-derived CDR1 and CDR2 are LNHDA and SQIVND (reference sequence). CDR3 coding DNA: TGTGCCAGTACCTCCGGGACACCACCTCATAGGCCCCAGCATTTT. It translates to CASTSGTPPHRPQHF.

In DNA form, the CDR3 reads TGTGCCAGCAGCCCCTTTACAGGCGCAACTAATGAAAAACTGTTTTTT. It yields the protein CASSPFTGATNEKLFF. The chain links TRBV7-9 to TRBJ1-4; D perhaps matches TRBD1 (5 bases). The CDR3 has 16 amino acids. Trimming removed 5 bases at V and 0 bases at J, with 13 bases between. Germline-derived CDR1 and CDR2 are SEHNR and FQNEAQ (reference sequence).

V usage is TRBV4-1 and J usage is TRBJ2-2, with a tentative D call TRBD1 (5 bases). This CDR3 has 17 residues. V was clipped by 7 bases and J by 3 bases, with 21 bases between them. CDR1 and CDR2 (germline): MGHRA, YSYEKL. The CDR3 DNA reads as TGCGCCAGCACCCTAAGGGGAAACAAGGTTCACACCGGGGAGCTGTTTTTT. This codes for CASTLRGNKVHTGELFF.

The chain carries TRBV28 and TRBJ1-2, with D tentatively TRBD1 (6 bases). The CDR3 length is 16 residues. V was trimmed by 3 bases and J by 3 bases, leaving 17 bases between them. Germline assignment: CDR1 MDHEN and CDR2 SYDVKM. The CDR3 region has the DNA TGTGCCAGCAGTTTCCTCCCGGGCAGGGGTGACTATGGCTACACCTTC. Translation: CASSFLPGRGDYGYTF.

This clone appeared a few times. J is TRBJ1-1 and V is TRBV28; D not certain. Germline V CDR1 and CDR2: MDHEN, SYDVKM. The CDR3 contains 13 residues. V lost 7 bases to trimming and J lost 1 base, with 10 bases between them. CDR3 residues: CASTLTSNTEAFF. The CDR3 DNA reads as TGTGCCAGCACTCTTACATCGAACACTGAAGCTTTCTTT. Complete variable domain (other parts from reference TRBV28 and TRBJ1-1): DVKVTQSSRYLVKRTGEKVFLECVQDMDHENMFWYRQDPGLGLRLIYFSYDVKMKEKGDIPEGYSVSREKKERFSLILESASTNQTSMYLCASTLTSNTEAFFGQGTRLTVV.

The chain has TRBV29-1 and TRBJ2-7; TRBD2 might be the D (6 bases). The CDR3 has 12 residues. Germline values: CDR1 SQVTM, CDR2 ANQGSEA. The chain's CDR3 is CSFQGTLREQYF. The CDR3 DNA follows: TGCAGTTTCCAAGGGACTTTGAGGGAGCAGTACTTC.

The rearrangement links TRBV11-2 to TRBJ1-5, with unresolved D. Germline V gives CDR1 SGHAT, CDR2 FQNNGV. The CDR3 is 14 amino acids. Between the trimmed V and J ends, which lost 0 bases and 5 bases, there was a span of 8 bases. The CDR3 DNA reads as TGTGCCAGCAGCTTAGATCCGAGGGATCAGCCCCAGCATTTT. This codes for CASSLDPRDQPQHF.

This chain uses TRBV6-1 with TRBJ1-1; D is undetermined. Germline V gene data show CDR1 as MNHNS and CDR2 as SASEGT. The length of the CDR3 is 13 residues. The V and J ends lost 6 bases and 0 bases respectively, with 8 bases between them. The chain's CDR3 is CASSFTVNTEAFF. CDR3 nucleotide sequence: TGTGCCAGCAGCTTTACAGTGAACACTGAAGCTTTCTTT.

The rearrangement links TRBV9 to TRBJ1-2; the match to TRBD1 covers 7 bases. Germline values: CDR1 SGDLS, CDR2 YYNGEE. The CDR3 sequence is 17 residues long. Trimming at V came to 4 bases and at J to 6 bases, leaving 18 bases not matched to a gene. Here the CDR3 reads CASSTTLPGQSFHGYTF. CDR3 nucleotides: TGTGCCAGCAGCACCACTCTACCGGGACAGTCTTTCCATGGCTACACCTTC.

The chain joins TRBV9 to TRBJ2-2; 9 nucleotides line up with TRBD1. Germline V CDR1 and CDR2: SGDLS, YYNGEE. The CDR3 runs to 16 residues. V dropped 0 bases and J dropped 6; count of bases not matched to a gene: 6. CDR3 bases: TGTGCCAGCAGCGTAGTGACAGGGGGGTTACCCGGGGAGCTGTTTTTT. Amino acids: CASSVVTGGLPGELFF. Drawing the rest from reference TRBV9 and TRBJ2-2, the complete variable domain is DSGVTQTPKHLITATGQRVTLRCSPRSGDLSVYWYQQSLDQGLQFLIQYYNGEERAKGNILERFSAQQFPDLHSELNLSSLELGDSALYFCASSVVTGGLPGELFFGEGSRLTVL.

The J gene is TRBJ2-7, the V gene TRBV28; D call uncertain. V lost 3 bases, J lost 3 bases, and 6 bases lay in between. CDR1 and CDR2 (germline): MDHEN, SYDVKM. The CDR3 is 12 amino acids. The CDR3: CASSLVRYEQYF. CDR3 nucleotides: TGTGCCAGCAGTTTGGTGCGCTACGAGCAGTACTTC.

This clone was detected only once. This sequence joins TRBV13 and TRBJ2-1; 10 bases agree with TRBD1. With 4 bases clipped from V and 1 base from J, the junction kept 10 bases outside the gene matches. The CDR3 extends over 18 amino acids. The germline gives CDR1 PRHDT, CDR2 FYEKMQ (reference sequence). In nucleotides, the CDR3 is TGTGCCAGCAGCTCACGGGACAGGGGAGGTTTATCCTACAATGAGCAGTTCTTC. This sequence encodes CASSSRDRGGLSYNEQFF.